The entry below gives a single T cell receptor (beta chain) sequence along with its context. Antigen specificity is unknown. Assay: immunoSEQ multiplex PCR; the TCRdb copy retains only in-frame clones and omits some. Among 1,500 to 2,000 clones listed, about 90% were seen once. This CDR3 is built from 11 residues. V was cut by 3 bases and J by 5 bases, with 5 bases left in between. Germline V gives CDR1 SGHKS, CDR2 YYEKEE (reference sequence). The sample is drawn from a study of brain metastases from non-small cell lung cancer. Study conclusions and caveats: Paired brain metastases and primary tumors largely shared TCR repertoires. In 55% to 70% of brain metastases, T-cell clones were expanded compared with matched primary tumors. Fewer infiltrating T cells were found in brain metastases than primaries.

The genes are TRBV5-5 and TRBJ1-1; D gene ambiguous. The sequence derives from a donor at least 40 years old with non-small cell lung cancer. The sample taken for sequencing was primary lung tumor tissue. The CDR3 reads CASSWGTEAFF. The CDR3 coding sequence is TGTGCCAGCAGCTGGGGAACTGAAGCTTTCTTT.